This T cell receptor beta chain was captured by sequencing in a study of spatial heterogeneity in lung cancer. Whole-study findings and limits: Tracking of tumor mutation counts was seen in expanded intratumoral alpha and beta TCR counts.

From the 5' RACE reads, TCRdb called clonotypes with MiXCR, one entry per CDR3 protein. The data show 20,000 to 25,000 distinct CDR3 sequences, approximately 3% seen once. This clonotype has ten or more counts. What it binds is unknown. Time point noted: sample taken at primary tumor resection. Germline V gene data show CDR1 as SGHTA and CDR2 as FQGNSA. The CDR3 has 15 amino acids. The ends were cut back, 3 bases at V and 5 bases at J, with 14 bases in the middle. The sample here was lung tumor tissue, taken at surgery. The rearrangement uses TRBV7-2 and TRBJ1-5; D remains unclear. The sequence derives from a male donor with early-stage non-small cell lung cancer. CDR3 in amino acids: CASSLSAGPDQPQHF. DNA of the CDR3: TGTGCCAGCAGCTTGAGTGCAGGCCCCGATCAGCCCCAGCATTTT.